Listed below are T cell receptor beta chains from one sample, sequenced in a study of a mutant IDH1 vaccine in newly diagnosed glioma. Produced via immunoSEQ multiplex PCR; TCRdb's table is partial and in-frame only. The data show fewer than 100,000 clones, 85% to 90% seen once. The source was PBMCs, collected from a glioma patient treated with radiotherapy, temozolomide or both. These receptors came from a woman aged 50 to 60 with glioma. CDR3s include the opening cysteine and the closing phenylalanine or tryptophan. The size of a clone is reported for some rows only, either as once, few or many, or as a class for expanded clones.

clone size | V gene | CDR3 protein
. | TRBV29-1 | CSVNRDRGYNEQFF
. | TRBV27 | CASSPLAGGEQETQYF
. | TRBV27 | CASTFSGLNEQFF
once | TRBV29-1 | CSVAKGYSYEQYF
. | TRBV7-9 | CASSLASGKYEQYF
. | TRBV7-8 | CASSGGGTGELAYEQYF
. | TRBV19 | CASSSPNTEAFF
. | TRBV5-5 | CASLIEQYF
. | TRBV15 | CATSRGRMFDGELFF
once | TRBV11-2 | CASSVAGLGTDTQYF
. | TRBV5-1 | CASSIQGGEQFF
. | TRBV27 | CASGGLAVNNEQFF
. | TRBV7-8 | CASSLRGGGTEAFF
. | TRBV15 | CATSSQKGWKQGANEQFF
. | TRBV25-1 | CASSVGQLYGYTF
. | TRBV7-8 | CASSPGRGYTEAFF
. | TRBV29-1 | CSVEIPGNGYTF
. | TRBV9 | CASTPLTNTEAFF
once | TRBV18 | CASSPPQLVKGKNIQYF
. | TRBV5-1 | CASSFDSTRPQHF
. | TRBV6-5 | CASSRGQYTEAFF
. | TRBV18 | CASSPRADSGANVLTF
. | TRBV5-4 | CASSPWGGNTEAFF
. | TRBV11-3 | CASSFQGGTEAFF
. | TRBV28 | CASSLSLAGSSTDTQYF
. | TRBV20-1 | CSGTGVYGYTF
. | TRBV27 | CASSLYPGGTGELFF
once | TRBV25-1 | CANLGQGRHEQYF
. | TRBV5-8 | CASRDRPQPQHF
. | TRBV10-2 | CASSDGRMGNTIYF
. | TRBV4-1 | CASSQEGQSYEQYF
. | TRBV6-5 | CASSYSEGAFEQYF
. | TRBV6-5 | CASSYSGQGEKLFF
few | TRBV11-2 | CASSPVDSGRYNEQFF
. | TRBV28 | CASNRAYEQYF
. | TRBV7-6 | CASSLTNGGEQYF
. | TRBV7-2 | CASSLTSGRNEQYF
. | TRBV28 | CASGRSQETQYF
. | TRBV20-1 | CSASTRLEAFF
once | TRBV5-1 | CASSPGTGANTEAFF
. | TRBV18 | CASSLGLAGVNEQFF
. | TRBV7-2 | CASRGTGLSGANVLTF
. | TRBV7-9 | CASSLAGSNEQFF
. | TRBV7-9 | CASSSRAGPAPNEKLFF
. | TRBV5-6 | CASRDFGSSYNEQFF
. | TRBV15 | CATSSHRGGGYTF
few | TRBV7-3 | CASSLKAVLGLRETQYF
. | TRBV28 | CASTPPQGSSGNTIYF
. | TRBV6-5 | CASRDSNTDTQYF
once | TRBV28 | CASSAPTSGRRTGELFF
. | TRBV29-1 | CSVNLIWGDGYTF
. | TRBV7-2 | CASSSPSGTRYEQYF
. | TRBV7-9 | CASSFEWGTEAFF
. | TRBV18 | CASSPNRPTFDQPQHF
. | TRBV7-9 | CASSFAAEKLFF
. | TRBV10-2 | CASSVQGGSSYNEQFF
. | TRBV19 | CASSIGGLSEQFF
. | TRBV27 | CASSPGPRWIQYF
. | TRBV2 | CASKGNSNQPQHF
. | TRBV9 | CASSASGTVSYEQYF